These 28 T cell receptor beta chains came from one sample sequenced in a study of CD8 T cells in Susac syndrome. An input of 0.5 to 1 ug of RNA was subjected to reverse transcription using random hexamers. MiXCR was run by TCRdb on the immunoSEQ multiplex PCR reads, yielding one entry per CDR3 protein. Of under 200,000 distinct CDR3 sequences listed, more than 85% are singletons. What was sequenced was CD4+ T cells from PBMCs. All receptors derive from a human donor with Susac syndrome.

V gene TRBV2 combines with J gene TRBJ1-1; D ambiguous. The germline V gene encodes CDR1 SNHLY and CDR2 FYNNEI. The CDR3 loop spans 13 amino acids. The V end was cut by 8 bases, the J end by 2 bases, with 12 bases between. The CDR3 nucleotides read TGTGCCAGCGATCTCGTGGGAAACACTGAAGCTTTCTTT. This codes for CASDLVGNTEAFF.

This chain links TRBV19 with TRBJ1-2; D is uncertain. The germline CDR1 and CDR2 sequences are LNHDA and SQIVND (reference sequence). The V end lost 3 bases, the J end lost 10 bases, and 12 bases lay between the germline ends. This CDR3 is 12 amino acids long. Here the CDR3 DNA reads TGTGCCAGTAGTATTGTGCCCGCAGCCTACACCTTC. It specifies CASSIVPAAYTF.

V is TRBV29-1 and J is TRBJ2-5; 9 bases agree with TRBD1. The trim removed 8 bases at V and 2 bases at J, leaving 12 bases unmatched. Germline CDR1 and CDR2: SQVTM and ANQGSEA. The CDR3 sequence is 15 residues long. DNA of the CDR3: TGCAGCATCCGGACAGGGGTACATCCTCAAGAGACCCAGTACTTC. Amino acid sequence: CSIRTGVHPQETQYF.

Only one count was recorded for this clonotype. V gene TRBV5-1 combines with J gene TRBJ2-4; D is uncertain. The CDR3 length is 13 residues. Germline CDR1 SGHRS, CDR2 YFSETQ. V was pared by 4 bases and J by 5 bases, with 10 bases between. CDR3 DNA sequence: TGCGCCAGCAGCCCGGGCCGGGAAAACATTCAGTACTTC. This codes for CASSPGRENIQYF.

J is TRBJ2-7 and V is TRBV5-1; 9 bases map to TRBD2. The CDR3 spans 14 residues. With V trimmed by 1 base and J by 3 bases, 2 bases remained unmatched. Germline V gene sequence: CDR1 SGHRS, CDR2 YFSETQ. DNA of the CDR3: TGCGCCAGCAGCTTGAGGCGGGGGGGCTACGAGCAGTACTTC. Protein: CASSLRRGGYEQYF.

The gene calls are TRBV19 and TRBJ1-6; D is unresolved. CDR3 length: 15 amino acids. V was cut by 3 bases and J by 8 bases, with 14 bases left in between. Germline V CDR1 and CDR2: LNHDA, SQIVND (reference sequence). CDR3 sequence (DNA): TGTGCCAGTAGTATTGGTGGGGTTGTTGATTCACCCCTCCACTTT. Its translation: CASSIGGVVDSPLHF.

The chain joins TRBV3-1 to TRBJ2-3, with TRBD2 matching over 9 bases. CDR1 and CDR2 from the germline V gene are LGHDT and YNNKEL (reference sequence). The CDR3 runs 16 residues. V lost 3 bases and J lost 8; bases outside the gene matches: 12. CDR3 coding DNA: TGTGCCAGCAGCCAGGCTAGCGGGGCCGGGGGGGGTACGCAGTATTTT. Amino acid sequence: CASSQASGAGGGTQYF.

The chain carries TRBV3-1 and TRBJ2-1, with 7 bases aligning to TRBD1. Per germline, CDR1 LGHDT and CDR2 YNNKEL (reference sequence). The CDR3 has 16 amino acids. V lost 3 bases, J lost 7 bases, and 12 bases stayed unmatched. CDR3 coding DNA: TGTGCCAGCAGCCAGGCCTTAGGGGGCATAGAAAATGAGCAGTTCTTC. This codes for CASSQALGGIENEQFF.

In nucleotides, the CDR3 is TGCAGCGTTGAAGAACAACTAGCGGGAGGACATTTCAGCGAATTTTACTCCTACGAGCAGTACTTC. The encoded protein is CSVEEQLAGGHFSEFYSYEQYF. The chain recombines TRBV29-1 with TRBJ2-7, with TRBD2 matching 12 bases. Per the germline V gene, CDR1 is SQVTM and CDR2 is ANQGSEA. The CDR3 is made up of 22 amino acids. Trimming at V came to 0 bases and at J to 0 bases, leaving 21 bases not matched to a gene.

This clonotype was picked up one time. CDR3 in DNA: TGCAGTGCTCGGTCGTCTGTCGGTTGGAACACTGAAGCTTTCTTT. Residues: CSARSSVGWNTEAFF. The V gene is TRBV20-1, the J gene TRBJ1-1; D not certain. Germline CDR1 reads DFQATT; CDR2 reads SNEGSKA (reference sequence). Trimming left V 5 bases short and J 1 base short, with 17 bases between. The CDR3 totals 15 residues.

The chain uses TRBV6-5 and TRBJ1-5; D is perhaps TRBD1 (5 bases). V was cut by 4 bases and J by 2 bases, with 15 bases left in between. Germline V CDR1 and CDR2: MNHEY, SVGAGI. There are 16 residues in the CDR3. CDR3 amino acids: CASSSKGPFGNQPQHF. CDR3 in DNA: TGTGCCAGCAGTTCCAAGGGGCCATTTGGCAATCAGCCCCAGCATTTT.

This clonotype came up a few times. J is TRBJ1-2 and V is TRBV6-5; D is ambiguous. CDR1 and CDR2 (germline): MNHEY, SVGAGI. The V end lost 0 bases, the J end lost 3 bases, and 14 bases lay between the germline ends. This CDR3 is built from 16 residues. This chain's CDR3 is CASSYSEEGADYGYTF. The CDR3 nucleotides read TGTGCCAGCAGTTACTCGGAGGAGGGCGCCGACTATGGCTACACCTTC.

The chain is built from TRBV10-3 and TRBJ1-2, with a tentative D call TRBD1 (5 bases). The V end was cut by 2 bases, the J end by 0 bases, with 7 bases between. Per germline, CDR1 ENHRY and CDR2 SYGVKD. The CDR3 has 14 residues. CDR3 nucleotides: TGTGCCATCAGTGAGGGGGGAACTAACTATGGCTACACCTTC. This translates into CAISEGGTNYGYTF.

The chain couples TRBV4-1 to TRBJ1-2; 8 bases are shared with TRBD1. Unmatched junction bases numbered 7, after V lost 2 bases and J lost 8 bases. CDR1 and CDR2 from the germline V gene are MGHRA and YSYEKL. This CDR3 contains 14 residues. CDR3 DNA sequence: TGCGCCAGCAGCCAACCTACAGGGGGACGGGGCTACACCTTC. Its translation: CASSQPTGGRGYTF.

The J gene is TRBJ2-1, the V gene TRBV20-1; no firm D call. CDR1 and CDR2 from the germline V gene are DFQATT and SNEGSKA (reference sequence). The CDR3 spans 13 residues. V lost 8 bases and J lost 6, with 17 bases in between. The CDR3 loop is CSPPGTNRNEQFF. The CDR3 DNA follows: TGCAGTCCCCCCGGAACAAACCGCAATGAGCAGTTCTTC.

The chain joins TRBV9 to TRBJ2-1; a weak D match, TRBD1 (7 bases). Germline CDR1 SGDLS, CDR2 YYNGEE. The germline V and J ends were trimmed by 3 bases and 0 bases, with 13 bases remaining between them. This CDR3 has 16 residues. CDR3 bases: TGTGCCAGCAGCGCAGGGGGGTCCGACTCCTACAATGAGCAGTTCTTC. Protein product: CASSAGGSDSYNEQFF.

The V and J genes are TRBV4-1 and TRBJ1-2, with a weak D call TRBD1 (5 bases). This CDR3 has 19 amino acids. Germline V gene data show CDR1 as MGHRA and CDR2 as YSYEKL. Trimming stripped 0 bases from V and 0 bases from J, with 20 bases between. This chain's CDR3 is CASSQEGWAGRRANYGYTF. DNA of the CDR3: TGCGCCAGCAGCCAAGAGGGATGGGCAGGGAGACGAGCTAACTATGGCTACACCTTC.

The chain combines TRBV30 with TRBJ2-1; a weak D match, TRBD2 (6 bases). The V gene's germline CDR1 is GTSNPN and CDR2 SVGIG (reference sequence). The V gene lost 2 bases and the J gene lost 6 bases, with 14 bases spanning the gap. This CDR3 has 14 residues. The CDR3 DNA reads TGTGCCTGGAGTCGAGGGACTTCTCTCAATGAGCAGTTCTTC. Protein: CAWSRGTSLNEQFF.

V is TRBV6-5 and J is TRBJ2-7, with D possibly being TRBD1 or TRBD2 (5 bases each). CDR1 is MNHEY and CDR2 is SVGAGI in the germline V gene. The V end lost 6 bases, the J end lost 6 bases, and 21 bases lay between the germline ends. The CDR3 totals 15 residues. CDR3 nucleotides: TGTGCCAGCAGAACCGGGACCGCCCGGGCAGGCGAGCAGTACTTC. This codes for CASRTGTARAGEQYF.

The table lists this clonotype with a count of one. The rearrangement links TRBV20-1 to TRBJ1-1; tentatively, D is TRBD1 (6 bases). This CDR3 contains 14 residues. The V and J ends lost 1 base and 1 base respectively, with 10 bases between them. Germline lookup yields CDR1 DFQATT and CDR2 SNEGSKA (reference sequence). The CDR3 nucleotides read TGCAGTGCTAGAGGGGGGGCCGCGAACACTGAAGCTTTCTTT. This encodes CSARGGAANTEAFF.

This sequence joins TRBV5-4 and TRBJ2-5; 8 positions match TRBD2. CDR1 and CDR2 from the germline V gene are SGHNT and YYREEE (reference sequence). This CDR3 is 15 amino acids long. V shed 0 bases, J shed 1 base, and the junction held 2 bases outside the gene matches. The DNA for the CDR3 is TGTGCCAGCAGCTTGGGACGGGAGGGCCAAGAGACCCAGTACTTC. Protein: CASSLGREGQETQYF.

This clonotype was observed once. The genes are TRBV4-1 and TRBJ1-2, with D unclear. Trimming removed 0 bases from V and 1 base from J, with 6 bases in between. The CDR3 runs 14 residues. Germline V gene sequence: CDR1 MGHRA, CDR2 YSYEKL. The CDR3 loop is CASSQDGNNYGYTF. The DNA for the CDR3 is TGCGCCAGCAGCCAAGACGGCAATAACTATGGCTACACCTTC.

The CDR3: CSASVAGGPSTQYF. CDR3 DNA sequence: TGCAGCGCATCTGTAGCGGGGGGGCCGAGTACGCAGTATTTT. This chain links TRBV29-1 with TRBJ2-3, with 11 bases lining up with TRBD2. CDR1 and CDR2 from the germline V gene are SQVTM and ANQGSEA. The trim removed 7 bases at V and 8 bases at J, leaving 11 bases unmatched. This CDR3 region has 14 residues.

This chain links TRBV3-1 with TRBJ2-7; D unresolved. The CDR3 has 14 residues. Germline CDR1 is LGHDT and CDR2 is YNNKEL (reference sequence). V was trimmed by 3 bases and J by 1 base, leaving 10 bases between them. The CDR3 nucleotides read TGTGCCAGCAGCCAGTCCTTTACGTCCTACGAGCAGTACTTC. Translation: CASSQSFTSYEQYF.

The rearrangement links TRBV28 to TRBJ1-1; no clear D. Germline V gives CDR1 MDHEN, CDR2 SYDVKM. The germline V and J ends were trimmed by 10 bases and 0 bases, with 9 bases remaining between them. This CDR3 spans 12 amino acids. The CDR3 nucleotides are TGTGCCACCCGACCCATGAACACTGAAGCTTTCTTT. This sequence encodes CATRPMNTEAFF.

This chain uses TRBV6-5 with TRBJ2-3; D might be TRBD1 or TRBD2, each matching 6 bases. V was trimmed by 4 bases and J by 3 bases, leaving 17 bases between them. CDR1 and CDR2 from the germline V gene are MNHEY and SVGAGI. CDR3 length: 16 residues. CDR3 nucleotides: TGTGCCAGCAGTTCCAGCCGAGGGGGGCGAACAGATACGCAGTATTTT. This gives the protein CASSSSRGGRTDTQYF.

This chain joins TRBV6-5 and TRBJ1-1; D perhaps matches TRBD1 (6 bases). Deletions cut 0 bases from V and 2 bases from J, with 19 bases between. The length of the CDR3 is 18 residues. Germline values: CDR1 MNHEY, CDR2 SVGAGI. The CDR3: CASSYSPSGRGVNTEAFF. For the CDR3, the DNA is TGTGCCAGCAGTTACTCACCCTCGGGCAGGGGAGTTAACACTGAAGCTTTCTTT.

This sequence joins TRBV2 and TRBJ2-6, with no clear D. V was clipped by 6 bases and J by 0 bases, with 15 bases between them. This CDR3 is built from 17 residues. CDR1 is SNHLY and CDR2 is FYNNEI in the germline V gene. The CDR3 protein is CASSRRKASSGANVLTF. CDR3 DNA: TGTGCCAGCAGCCGAAGAAAGGCCAGCTCTGGGGCCAACGTCCTGACTTTC.